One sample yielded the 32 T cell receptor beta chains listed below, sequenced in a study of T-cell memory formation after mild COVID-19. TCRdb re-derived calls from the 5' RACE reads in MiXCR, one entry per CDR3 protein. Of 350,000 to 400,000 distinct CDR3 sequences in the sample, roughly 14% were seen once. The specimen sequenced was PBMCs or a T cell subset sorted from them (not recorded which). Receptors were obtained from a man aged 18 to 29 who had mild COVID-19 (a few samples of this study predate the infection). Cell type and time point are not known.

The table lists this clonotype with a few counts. The CDR3 DNA follows: TGCGCCAGCAGTGAGTCGAGGGGGAACAATGAGCAGTTCTTC. Its translation: CASSESRGNNEQFF. The chain employs TRBV10-1 and TRBJ2-1, with TRBD1 as a possible D gene (6 bases). The CDR3 is 14 residues long. In germline, CDR1 is WNHNN, CDR2 SYGVQD (reference sequence). Deletions cut 0 bases from V and 5 bases from J, with 8 bases between.

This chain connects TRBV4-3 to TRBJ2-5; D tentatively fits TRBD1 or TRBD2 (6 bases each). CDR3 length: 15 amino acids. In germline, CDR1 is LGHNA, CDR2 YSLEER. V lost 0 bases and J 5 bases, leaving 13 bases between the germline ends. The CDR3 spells CASSQDHLGGETQYF. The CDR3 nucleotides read TGCGCCAGCAGCCAAGACCATTTGGGGGGCGAGACCCAGTACTTC.

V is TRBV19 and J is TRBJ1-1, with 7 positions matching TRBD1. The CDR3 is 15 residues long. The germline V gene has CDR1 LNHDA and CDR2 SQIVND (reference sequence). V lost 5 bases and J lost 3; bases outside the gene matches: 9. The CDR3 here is CASSFHRGEDTEAFF. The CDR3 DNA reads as TGTGCCAGTAGTTTCCACAGGGGAGAGGACACTGAAGCTTTCTTT.

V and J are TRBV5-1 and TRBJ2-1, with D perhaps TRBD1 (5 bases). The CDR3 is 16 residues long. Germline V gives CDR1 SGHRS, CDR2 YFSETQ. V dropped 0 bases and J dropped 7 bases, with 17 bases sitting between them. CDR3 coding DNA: TGCGCCAGCAGCTTGGTAGGGGCCGGCGGTCGAAATGAGCAGTTCTTC. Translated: CASSLVGAGGRNEQFF.

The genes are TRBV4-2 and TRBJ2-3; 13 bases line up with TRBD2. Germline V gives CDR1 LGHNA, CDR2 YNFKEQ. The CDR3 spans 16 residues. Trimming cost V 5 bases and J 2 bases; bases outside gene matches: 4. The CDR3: CASSVGLAGFTDTQYF. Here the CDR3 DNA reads TGTGCCAGCAGCGTGGGACTAGCGGGGTTCACAGATACGCAGTATTTT.

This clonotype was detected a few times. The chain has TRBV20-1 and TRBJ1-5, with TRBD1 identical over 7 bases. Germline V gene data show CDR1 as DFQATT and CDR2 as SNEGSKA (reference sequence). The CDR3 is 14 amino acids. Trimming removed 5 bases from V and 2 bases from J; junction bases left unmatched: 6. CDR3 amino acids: CSAPGQKGNQPQHF. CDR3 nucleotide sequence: TGCAGTGCTCCGGGACAGAAGGGCAATCAGCCCCAGCATTTT.

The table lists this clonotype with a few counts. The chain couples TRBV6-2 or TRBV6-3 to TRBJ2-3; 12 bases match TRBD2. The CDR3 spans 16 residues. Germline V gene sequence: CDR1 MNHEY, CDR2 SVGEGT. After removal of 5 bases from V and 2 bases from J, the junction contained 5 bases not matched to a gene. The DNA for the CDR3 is TGTGCCAGCAGTACCCGACTAGCGGGGGACACAGATACGCAGTATTTT. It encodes CASSTRLAGDTDTQYF.

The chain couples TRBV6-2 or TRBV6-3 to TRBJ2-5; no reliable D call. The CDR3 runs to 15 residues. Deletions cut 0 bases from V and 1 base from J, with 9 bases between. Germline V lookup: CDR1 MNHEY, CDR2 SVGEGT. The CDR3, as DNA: TGTGCCAGCAGTTACTCGTTGCGGCCCCAAGAGACCCAGTACTTC. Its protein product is CASSYSLRPQETQYF.

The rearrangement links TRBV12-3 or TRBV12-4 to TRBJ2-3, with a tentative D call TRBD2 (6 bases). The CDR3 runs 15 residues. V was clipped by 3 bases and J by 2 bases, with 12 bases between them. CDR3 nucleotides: TGTGCCAGCAGTTTCCATAGCGGAACCACAGATACGCAGTATTTT. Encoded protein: CASSFHSGTTDTQYF.

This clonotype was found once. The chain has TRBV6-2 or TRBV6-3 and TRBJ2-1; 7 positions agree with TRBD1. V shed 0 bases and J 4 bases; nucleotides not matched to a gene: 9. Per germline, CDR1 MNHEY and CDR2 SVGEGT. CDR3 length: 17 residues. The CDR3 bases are TGTGCCAGCAGTTACTCATACCGGGACAGCGCATACAATGAGCAGTTCTTC. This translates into CASSYSYRDSAYNEQFF.

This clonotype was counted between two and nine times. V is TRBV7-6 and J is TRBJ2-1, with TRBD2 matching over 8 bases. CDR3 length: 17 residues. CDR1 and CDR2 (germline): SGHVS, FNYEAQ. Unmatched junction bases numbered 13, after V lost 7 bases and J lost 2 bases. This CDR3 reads CASIKSLGGAAYNEQFF. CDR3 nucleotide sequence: TGTGCCAGCATCAAGTCACTCGGGGGGGCCGCCTACAATGAGCAGTTCTTC. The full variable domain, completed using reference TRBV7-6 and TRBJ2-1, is GAGVSQSPRYKVTKRGQDVALRCDPISGHVSLYWYRQALGQGPEFLTYFNYEAQQDKSGLPNDRFSAERPEGSISTLTIQRTEQRDSAMYRCASIKSLGGAAYNEQFFGPGTRLTVL.

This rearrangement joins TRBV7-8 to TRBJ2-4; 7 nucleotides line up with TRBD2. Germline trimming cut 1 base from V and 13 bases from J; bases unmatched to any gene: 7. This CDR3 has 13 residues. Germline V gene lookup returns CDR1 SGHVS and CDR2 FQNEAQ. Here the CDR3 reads CASSLGEGTTQYF. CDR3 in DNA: TGTGCCAGCAGCTTAGGGGAGGGGACTACCCAGTACTTC.

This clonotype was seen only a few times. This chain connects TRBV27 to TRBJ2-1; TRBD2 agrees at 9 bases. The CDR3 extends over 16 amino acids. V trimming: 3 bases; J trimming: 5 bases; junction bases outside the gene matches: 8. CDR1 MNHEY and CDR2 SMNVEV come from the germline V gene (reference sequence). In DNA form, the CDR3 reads TGTGCCAGCAGTTTCATAGCGGGGGCTAACGACAATGAGCAGTTCTTC. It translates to CASSFIAGANDNEQFF.

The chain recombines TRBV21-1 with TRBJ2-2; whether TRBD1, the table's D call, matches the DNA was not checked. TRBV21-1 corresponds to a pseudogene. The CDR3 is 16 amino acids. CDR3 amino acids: CASSKRGQLNTGELFF. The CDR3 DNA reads TGTGCCAGCAGCAAACGGGGACAGCTGAACACCGGGGAGCTGTTTTTT.

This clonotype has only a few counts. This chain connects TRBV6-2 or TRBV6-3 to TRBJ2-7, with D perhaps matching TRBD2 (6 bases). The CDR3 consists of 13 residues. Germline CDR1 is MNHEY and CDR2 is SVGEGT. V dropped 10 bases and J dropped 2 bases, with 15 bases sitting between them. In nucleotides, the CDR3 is TGTGCCACCGTGGGGGACTTAACCTACGAGCAGTACGTC. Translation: CATVGDLTYEQYV.

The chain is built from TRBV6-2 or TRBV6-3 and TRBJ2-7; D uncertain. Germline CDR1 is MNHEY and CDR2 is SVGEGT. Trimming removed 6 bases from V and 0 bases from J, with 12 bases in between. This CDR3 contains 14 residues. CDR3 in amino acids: CASRLLQASYEQYF. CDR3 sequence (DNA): TGTGCCAGCAGACTACTTCAGGCCTCCTACGAGCAGTACTTC.

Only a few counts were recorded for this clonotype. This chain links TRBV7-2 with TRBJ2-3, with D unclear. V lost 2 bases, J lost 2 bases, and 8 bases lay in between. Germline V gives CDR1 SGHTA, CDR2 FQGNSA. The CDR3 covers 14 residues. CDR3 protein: CASSLRLSTDTQYF. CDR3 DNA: TGTGCCAGCAGCTTAAGGCTATCCACAGATACGCAGTATTTT.

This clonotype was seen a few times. The CDR3 region is CSARDPRRGLSTDTQYF. As DNA, the CDR3 is TGCAGTGCTAGAGATCCTCGGCGGGGGCTTAGCACAGATACGCAGTATTTT. The rearrangement links TRBV20-1 to TRBJ2-3, with D perhaps TRBD2 (7 bases). V lost 0 bases and J 0 bases, leaving 16 bases between the germline ends. The CDR3 is 17 amino acids. Germline assignment: CDR1 DFQATT and CDR2 SNEGSKA (reference sequence).

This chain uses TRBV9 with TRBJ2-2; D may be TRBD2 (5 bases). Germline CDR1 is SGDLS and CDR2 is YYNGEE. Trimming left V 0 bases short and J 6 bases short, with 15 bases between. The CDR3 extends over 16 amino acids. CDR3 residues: CASSVAGNRDAGELFF. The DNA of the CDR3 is TGTGCCAGCAGCGTAGCGGGGAATAGAGATGCCGGGGAGCTGTTTTTT.

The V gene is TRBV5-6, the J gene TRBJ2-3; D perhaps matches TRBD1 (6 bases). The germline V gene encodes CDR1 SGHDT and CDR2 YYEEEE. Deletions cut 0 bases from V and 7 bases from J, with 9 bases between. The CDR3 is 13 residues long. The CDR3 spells CASSLDRENTQYF. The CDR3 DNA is TGTGCCAGCAGCTTGGACAGGGAGAATACGCAGTATTTT. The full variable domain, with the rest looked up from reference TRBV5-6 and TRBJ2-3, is DAGVTQSPTHLIKTRGQQVTLRCSPKSGHDTVSWYQQALGQGPQFIFQYYEEEERQRGNFPDRFSGHQFPNYSSELNVNALLLGDSALYLCASSLDRENTQYFGPGTRLTVL.

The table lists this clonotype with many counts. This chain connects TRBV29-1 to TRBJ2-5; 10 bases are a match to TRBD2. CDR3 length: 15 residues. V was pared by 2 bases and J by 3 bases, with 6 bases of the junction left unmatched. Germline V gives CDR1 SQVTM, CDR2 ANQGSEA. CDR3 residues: CSVEFGLAGEETQYF. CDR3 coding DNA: TGCAGCGTTGAATTCGGGCTAGCGGGGGAAGAGACCCAGTACTTC.

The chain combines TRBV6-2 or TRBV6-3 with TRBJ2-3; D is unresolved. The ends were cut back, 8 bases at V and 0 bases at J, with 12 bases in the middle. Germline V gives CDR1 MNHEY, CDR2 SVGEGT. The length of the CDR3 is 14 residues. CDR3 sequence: CASEDAASTDTQYF. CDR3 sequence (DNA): TGTGCCAGCGAGGATGCAGCTAGCACAGATACGCAGTATTTT.

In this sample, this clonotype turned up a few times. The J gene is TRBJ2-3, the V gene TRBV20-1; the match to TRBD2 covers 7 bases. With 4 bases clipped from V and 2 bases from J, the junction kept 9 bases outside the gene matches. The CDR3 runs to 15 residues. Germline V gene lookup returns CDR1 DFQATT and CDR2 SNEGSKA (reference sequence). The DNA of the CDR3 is TGCAGTGCTATTACCCTCGGGGGGTTCACAGATACGCAGTATTTT. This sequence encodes CSAITLGGFTDTQYF.

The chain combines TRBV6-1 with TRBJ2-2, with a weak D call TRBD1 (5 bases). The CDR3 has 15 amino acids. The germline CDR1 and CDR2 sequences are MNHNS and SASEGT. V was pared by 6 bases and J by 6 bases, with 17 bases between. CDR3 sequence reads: CASSTAQDSPGELFF. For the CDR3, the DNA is TGTGCCAGCAGCACTGCCCAAGACAGTCCCGGGGAGCTGTTTTTT.

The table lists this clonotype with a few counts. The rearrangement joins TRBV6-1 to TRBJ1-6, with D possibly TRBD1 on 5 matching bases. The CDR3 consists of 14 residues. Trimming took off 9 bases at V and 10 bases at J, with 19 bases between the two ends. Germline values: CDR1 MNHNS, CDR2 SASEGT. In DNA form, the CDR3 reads TGTGCCAGTCGACAAAGGGACGAGCGATCACCCCTCCACTTT. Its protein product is CASRQRDERSPLHF.

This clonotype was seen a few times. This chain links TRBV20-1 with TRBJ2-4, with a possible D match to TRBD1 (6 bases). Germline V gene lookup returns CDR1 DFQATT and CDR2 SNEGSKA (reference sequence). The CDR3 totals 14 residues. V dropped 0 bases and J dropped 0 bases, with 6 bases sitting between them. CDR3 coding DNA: TGCAGTGCTAGAGACAGGGGAGCCAAAAACATTCAGTACTTC. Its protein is CSARDRGAKNIQYF.

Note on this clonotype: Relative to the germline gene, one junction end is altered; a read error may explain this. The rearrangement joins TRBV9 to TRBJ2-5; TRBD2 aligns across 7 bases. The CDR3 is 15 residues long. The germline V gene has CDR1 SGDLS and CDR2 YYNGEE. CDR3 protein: CASSVGGGFQETLYF. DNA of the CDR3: TGTGCCAGCAGCGTAGGCGGGGGATTCCAAGAGACCCTGTACTTC.

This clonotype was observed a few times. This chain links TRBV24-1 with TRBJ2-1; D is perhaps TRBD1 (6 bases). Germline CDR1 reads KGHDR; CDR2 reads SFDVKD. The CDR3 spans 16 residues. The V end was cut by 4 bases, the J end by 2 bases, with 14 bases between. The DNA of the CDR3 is TGTGCCACCAGTGAAGAACAGGGCAGCCCCTACAATGAGCAGTTCTTC. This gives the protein CATSEEQGSPYNEQFF.

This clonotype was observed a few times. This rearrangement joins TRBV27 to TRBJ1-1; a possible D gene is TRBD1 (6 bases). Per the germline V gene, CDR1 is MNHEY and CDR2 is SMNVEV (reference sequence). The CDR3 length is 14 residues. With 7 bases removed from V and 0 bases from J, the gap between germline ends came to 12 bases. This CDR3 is CASMRGTMNTEAFF. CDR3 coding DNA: TGTGCCAGCATGAGGGGGACCATGAACACTGAAGCTTTCTTT.

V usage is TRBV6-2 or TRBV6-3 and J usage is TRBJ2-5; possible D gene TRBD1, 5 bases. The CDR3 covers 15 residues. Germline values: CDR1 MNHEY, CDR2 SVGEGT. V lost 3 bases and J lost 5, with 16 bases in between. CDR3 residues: CASSYAGWIAETQYF. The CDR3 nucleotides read TGTGCCAGCAGTTATGCAGGGTGGATCGCGGAGACCCAGTACTTC.

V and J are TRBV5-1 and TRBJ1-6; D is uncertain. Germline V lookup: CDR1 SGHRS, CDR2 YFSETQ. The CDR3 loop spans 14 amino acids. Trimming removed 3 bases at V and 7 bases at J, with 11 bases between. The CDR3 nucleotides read TGCGCCAGCAGCTCCGGGCCGGAGAATTCACCCCTCCACTTT. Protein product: CASSSGPENSPLHF.

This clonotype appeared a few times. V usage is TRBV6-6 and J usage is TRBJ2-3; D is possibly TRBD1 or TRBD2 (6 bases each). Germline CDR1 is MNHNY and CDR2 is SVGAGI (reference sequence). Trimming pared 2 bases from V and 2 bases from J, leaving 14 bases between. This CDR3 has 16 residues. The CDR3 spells CASSYLGTGATDTQYF. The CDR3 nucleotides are TGTGCCAGCAGTTACCTCGGGACGGGGGCCACAGATACGCAGTATTTT.